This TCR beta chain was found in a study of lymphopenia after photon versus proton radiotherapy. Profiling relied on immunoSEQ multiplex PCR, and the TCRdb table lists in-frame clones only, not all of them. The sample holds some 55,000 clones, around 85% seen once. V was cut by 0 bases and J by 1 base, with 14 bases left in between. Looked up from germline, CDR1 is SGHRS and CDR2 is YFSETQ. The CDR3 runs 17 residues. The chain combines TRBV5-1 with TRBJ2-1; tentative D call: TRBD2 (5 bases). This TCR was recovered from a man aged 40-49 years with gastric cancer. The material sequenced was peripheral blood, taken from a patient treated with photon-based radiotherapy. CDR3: CASSLVAGKGSYNEQFF. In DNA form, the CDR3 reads TGCGCCAGCAGCTTGGTTGCGGGTAAGGGATCCTACAATGAGCAGTTCTTC.